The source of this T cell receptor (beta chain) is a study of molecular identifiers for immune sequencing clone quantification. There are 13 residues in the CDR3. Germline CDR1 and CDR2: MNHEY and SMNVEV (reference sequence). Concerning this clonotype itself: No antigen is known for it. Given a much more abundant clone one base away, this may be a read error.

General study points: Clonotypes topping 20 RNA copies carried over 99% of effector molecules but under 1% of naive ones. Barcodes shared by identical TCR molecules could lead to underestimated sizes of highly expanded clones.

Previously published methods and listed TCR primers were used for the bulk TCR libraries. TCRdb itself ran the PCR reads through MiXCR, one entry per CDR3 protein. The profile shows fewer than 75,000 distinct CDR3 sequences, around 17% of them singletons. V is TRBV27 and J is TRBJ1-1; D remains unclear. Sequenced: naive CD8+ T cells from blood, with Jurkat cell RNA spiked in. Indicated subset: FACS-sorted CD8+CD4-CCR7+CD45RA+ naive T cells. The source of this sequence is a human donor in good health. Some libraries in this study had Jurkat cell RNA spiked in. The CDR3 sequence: CVSSLSGGNEAFF. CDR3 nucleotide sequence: TGTGTCAGCAGTTTATCCGGAGGGAATGAAGCTTTCTTT.